The TCR beta chain under discussion was sequenced for a study of T cell responses to AZD1222 COVID-19 vaccine. Study observations and caveats: Regions left unmutated in variants are reportedly the target of nearly half of spike-specific TCRs.

A remark on this clone: Its matching antigen is unknown. The identical CDR3 is also encoded by other nucleotide sequences in the sample.

Sequencing used immunoSEQ multiplex PCR; TCRdb keeps in-frame clones, though not all of them. The repertoire has more than 110,000 clones, about 89% of them found once; the top ten carry about 4.4%. Germline V gene sequence: CDR1 LNHNV, CDR2 YYDKDF (reference sequence). CDR3 size: 13 residues. Trimming removed 0 bases from V and 6 bases from J, with 6 bases in between. Here the sequenced sample was peripheral blood, taken on day 0 of AZD1222 vaccination. This chain uses TRBV15 with TRBJ1-5; no firm D call. The TCR was taken from an adult in good health. The CDR3 nucleotides are TGTGCCACCAGCAGAGATCGTGGTCAGCCCCAGCATTTT. Translation: CATSRDRGQPQHF.